This entry is about one T cell receptor (beta chain). Its antigen is unknown. The data derive from a study of CD8 T cells in ankylosing spondylitis. Study observations and caveats: Some of the motif variants had earlier been found in reactive arthritis patients' fluid and blood.

TCRdb re-analysed the 5' RACE reads in MiXCR, keeping a single row per CDR3 protein. Of around 150,000 distinct CDR3 sequences in the sample, 11% are singletons; the top ten hold 25% to 35%. This receptor was taken from a male donor with ankylosing spondylitis or in good health (not recorded which). Sequenced input: blood, either unsorted or a sorted T cell fraction (not recorded which).

The CDR3 protein is CSVLKLGLDKTPPTYEQYF. DNA of the CDR3: TGCAGCGTTCTCAAGCTAGGACTAGACAAAACACCACCGACCTACGAGCAGTACTTC. This chain joins TRBV29-1 and TRBJ2-7; 7 nucleotides agree with TRBD2. J lost 2 bases, V lost 5 bases, and 24 bases had no gene match. The CDR3 runs to 19 residues. CDR1 is SQVTM and CDR2 is ANQGSEA in the germline V gene.